The 31 T cell receptor beta chains below come from one sample, sequenced in a study of blood T cells in healthy people across ages (dated by TCRdb to between 2014 and 2017). Libraries were prepared through 5' RACE. This sample was sequenced with an Illumina HiSeq 2500. A second PCR of roughly 6 to 12 cycles was run with a J-beta primer mix and a sample-barcoded 5' primer. TCRdb trimmed the raw reads at Q25, called clones with MiXCR and kept productive beta chains. For every CDR3 protein sequence, its rows merge into one entry that carries the most common genes and DNA. The sample table records about 780,000 distinct CDR3 sequences; around 50% of these occur just once. The ten largest clones add up to 15% to 20% of the sample. The sample consisted of blood. The receptors come from a man older than 75 in good health.

Turning to this clonotype: One junction end does not reproduce the germline sequence, and a read error may be involved. The J gene is TRBJ2-5, the V gene TRBV2, with no clear D. CDR1 and CDR2 from the germline V gene are SNHLY and FYNNEI. The CDR3 contains 15 residues. CDR3 in amino acids: CVSSESAGSQETQYF. CDR3 DNA sequence: TGTGTCAGCAGTGAATCGGCAGGTTCCCAAGAGACCCAGTACTTC.

This clonotype was found many times. This chain links TRBV12-3 or TRBV12-4 with TRBJ2-1, with 9 bases aligning to TRBD2. V lost 6 bases to trimming and J lost 8 bases; unmatched junction nucleotides: 14. This CDR3 contains 16 residues. As DNA, the CDR3 is TGTGCCAGCAGCTTTTATCTGGCGGGAGGGGTCCATGAGCAGTTCTTC. This translates into CASSFYLAGGVHEQFF.

This chain connects TRBV5-1 to TRBJ2-5, with D perhaps TRBD1 (5 bases). The DNA end lines up better with TRBJ2-7; the J call may be wrong. The CDR3 covers 12 residues. Germline lookup yields CDR1 SGHRS and CDR2 YFSETQ. The chain's CDR3 is CASSVQGSEQYF. CDR3 in DNA: TGCGCCAGCAGCGTGCAGGGAAGCGAGCAGTACTTC.

V gene TRBV4-2 combines with J gene TRBJ2-1, with D unclear. Trimming pared 4 bases from V and 10 bases from J, leaving 14 bases between. The CDR3 loop spans 13 amino acids. Germline V gives CDR1 LGHNA, CDR2 YNFKEQ. The CDR3 loop is CASSPLLVGEQFF. The DNA of the CDR3 is TGTGCCAGCAGCCCCCTGCTGGTGGGGGAGCAGTTCTTC.

This clonotype was observed many times. This chain links TRBV20-1 with TRBJ2-5; 9 bases are shared with TRBD2. Germline CDR1 DFQATT, CDR2 SNEGSKA (reference sequence). V lost 0 bases and J lost 1; bases outside the gene matches: 6. This CDR3 region has 16 residues. CDR3 bases: TGCAGTGCTAGAGACGCGGGACTAGCAGCCCAAGAGACCCAGTACTTC. It yields the protein CSARDAGLAAQETQYF.

The chain couples TRBV28 to TRBJ2-7; maybe TRBD1 (6 bases). V shed 5 bases and J shed 10 bases, with 24 bases lying between them. CDR3 length equals 15 residues. Germline CDR1 MDHEN, CDR2 SYDVKM. The chain's CDR3 is CASSPPLDSVQTQYF. For the CDR3, the DNA is TGTGCCAGCAGTCCCCCCCTGGACAGTGTTCAAACCCAGTACTTC.

This chain connects TRBV3-1 to TRBJ2-5; no definite D call. The CDR3 consists of 15 residues. Germline V gene lookup returns CDR1 LGHDT and CDR2 YNNKEL (reference sequence). The V end lost 8 bases, the J end lost 5 bases, and 21 bases lay between the germline ends. For the CDR3, the DNA is TGTGCCAGCGAAAACCTTCGCGCCCCCGGGGAGACCCAGTACTTC. The encoded protein is CASENLRAPGETQYF.

This clonotype turned up a few times. The CDR3, as DNA: TGCGCCAGCAGCTTGGATACTAATGAGCAGTACTTC. Protein product: CASSLDTNEQYF. This chain joins TRBV5-1 and TRBJ2-5; D not certain. The germline V gene encodes CDR1 SGHRS and CDR2 YFSETQ. The CDR3 runs 12 residues. V was shortened by 0 bases and J by 11 bases, with 11 bases between the two germline ends.

This clonotype was recorded many times. The V and J genes are TRBV7-2 and TRBJ1-2; TRBD1 might be the D (5 bases). Trimming cost V 5 bases and J 4 bases, with 11 bases left between them. CDR1 is SGHTA and CDR2 is FQGNSA in the germline V gene. The CDR3 contains 13 residues. CDR3: CASSRVGGYGYTF. DNA of the CDR3: TGTGCCAGCAGCCGGGTGGGGGGCTATGGCTACACCTTC. Supplemented by reference TRBV7-2 and TRBJ1-2, the full variable domain reads GAGVSQSPSNKVTEKGKDVELRCDPISGHTALYWYRQSLGQGLEFLIYFQGNSAPDKSGLPSDRFSAERTGGSVSTLTIQRTQQEDSAVYLCASSRVGGYGYTFGSGTRLTVV.

In its sample, this clonotype was seen many times. The V and J genes are TRBV6-2 or TRBV6-3 and TRBJ2-1, with D possibly matching TRBD2 (6 bases). Per germline, CDR1 MNHEY and CDR2 SVGEGT. This CDR3 contains 15 residues. With 6 bases removed from V and 1 base from J, the gap between germline ends came to 13 bases. The CDR3: CASRRLGRSYNEQFF. The CDR3 coding sequence is TGTGCCAGCAGACGACTAGGGAGGTCCTACAATGAGCAGTTCTTC.

This clonotype was detected a few times. The chain carries TRBV4-2 and TRBJ2-5; 9 nucleotides align to TRBD1. This CDR3 is 16 amino acids long. Trimming cost V 3 bases and J 4 bases; bases outside gene matches: 9. The germline gives CDR1 LGHNA, CDR2 YNFKEQ. The CDR3 DNA follows: TGTGCCAGCAGCCATGCCGGACAGGGGTGGGGAGAGACCCAGTACTTC. Its translation: CASSHAGQGWGETQYF.

The V gene is TRBV3-1, the J gene TRBJ1-5; D is unresolved. Germline V gene lookup returns CDR1 LGHDT and CDR2 YNNKEL (reference sequence). The CDR3 consists of 16 residues. The ends were cut back, 0 bases at V and 7 bases at J, with 16 bases in the middle. The DNA for the CDR3 is TGTGCCAGCAGCCAAGAAAGTGGCCGGGGTGGACAGCCCCAGCATTTT. Its translation is CASSQESGRGGQPQHF.

About this clonotype itself: A clone one base away is much larger, so this may be a read error. This sequence joins TRBV9 and TRBJ2-7; D is possibly TRBD2 (6 bases). The CDR3 has 12 residues. Germline CDR1 is SGDLS and CDR2 is YYNGEE. For the CDR3, the DNA is TGTGTCAGCAGCGACGAGGCGGGAATTCGGTACTTC. Protein: CVSSDEAGIRYF.

The V and J genes are TRBV7-9 and TRBJ2-3; 13 bases line up with TRBD2. The CDR3 spans 18 residues. Germline lookup yields CDR1 SEHNR and CDR2 FQNEAQ (reference sequence). The V gene end was trimmed by 3 bases and the J gene end by 2 bases; junction bases not matched to a gene: 8. The CDR3 nucleotides are TGTGCCAGCAGCTTTATAACTAGCGGGAGGGCCGCCACAGATACGCAGTATTTT. Protein sequence: CASSFITSGRAATDTQYF.

The rearrangement joins TRBV12-3 or TRBV12-4 to TRBJ2-3; the match to TRBD2 covers 16 bases. V gave up 6 bases and J gave up 4 bases; unmatched junction bases: 10. CDR3 length: 18 residues. The CDR3 region is CASSQGLAGGMDADTQYF. As DNA, the CDR3 is TGTGCCAGCAGCCAGGGACTAGCGGGAGGGATGGACGCAGATACGCAGTATTTT.

The gene calls are TRBV12-3 or TRBV12-4 and TRBJ2-5, with TRBD2 matching over 9 bases. This CDR3 region has 14 residues. V shed 1 base and J 11 bases; nucleotides not matched to a gene: 8. The CDR3 reads CASSLGTSGFEQYF. CDR3 DNA sequence: TGTGCCAGCAGTTTAGGTACTAGCGGGTTTGAGCAGTACTTC.

Concerning this clonotype: A much larger clone sits a single nucleotide away, making a read error possible. The chain employs TRBV29-1 and TRBJ2-5, with D tentatively TRBD1 (5 bases). CDR3 length: 12 residues. V lost 6 bases and J lost 11, with 19 bases in between. Germline V gene sequence: CDR1 SQVTM, CDR2 ANQGSEA. The CDR3 DNA reads TGCAGCGTGGGTAAACTGGACAATGAGCAGTACTTC. This gives the protein CSVGKLDNEQYF.

This clonotype was counted ten times or more. The chain carries TRBV7-2 and TRBJ2-3; 9 bases match TRBD2. Germline CDR1 SGHTA, CDR2 FQGNSA. This CDR3 has 15 residues. Trimming cost V 7 bases and J 6 bases; bases outside gene matches: 11. The CDR3, as DNA: TGTGCCAGCACCCCCCTGGCGGGAGGGGGGGATACGCAGTATTTT. It codes for CASTPLAGGGDTQYF.

CDR3 sequence: CASSQVDRSYNEQFF. The CDR3 DNA reads TGCGCCAGCAGCCAAGTAGACCGCTCCTACAATGAGCAGTTCTTC. This sequence joins TRBV4-1 and TRBJ2-1; D remains unclear. CDR3 size: 15 residues. Trimming shortened V by 1 base and J by 0 bases, and 7 bases separated the two germline ends. Germline CDR1 is MGHRA and CDR2 is YSYEKL.

The chain is built from TRBV29-1 and TRBJ2-7; 9 nucleotides match TRBD2. This CDR3 region has 16 residues. Germline CDR1 is SQVTM and CDR2 is ANQGSEA. The V gene end was trimmed by 0 bases and the J gene end by 3 bases; junction bases not matched to a gene: 9. In DNA form, the CDR3 reads TGCAGCGTTGAAGATCCGCGGACTAGCGAGGACTACGAGCAGTACTTC. Translating gives CSVEDPRTSEDYEQYF.

The chain recombines TRBV20-1 with TRBJ1-5; unclear D gene. Germline loops: CDR1 DFQATT, CDR2 SNEGSKA (reference sequence). The V end lost 1 base, the J end lost 4 bases, and 8 bases lay between the germline ends. The CDR3 is made up of 13 amino acids. CDR3 amino acids: CSARAMGNQPQHF. As DNA, the CDR3 is TGCAGTGCTAGAGCCATGGGTAATCAGCCCCAGCATTTT.

CDR3 loop: CASSLRLGGANEQFF. CDR3 DNA sequence: TGTGCCAGCAGCTTAAGACTAGGGGGGGCGAATGAGCAGTTCTTC. The chain links TRBV7-3 to TRBJ2-1; D possibly corresponds to TRBD2 (7 bases). V lost 1 base and J 7 bases, leaving 14 bases between the germline ends. Germline V lookup: CDR1 SGHTA, CDR2 FQGTGA. This CDR3 comprises 15 residues.

This clonotype was observed a single time. The DNA of the CDR3 is TGTGCCAGTATCCGGCCACAAGAGACCCAGTACTTC. This sequence encodes CASIRPQETQYF. This rearrangement joins TRBV2 to TRBJ2-5; D is undetermined. V was cut by 9 bases and J by 2 bases, with 10 bases left in between. There are 12 residues in the CDR3. Germline lookup yields CDR1 SNHLY and CDR2 FYNNEI.

This clonotype occurred a few times. The chain carries TRBV28 and TRBJ2-7; D call uncertain. V lost 4 bases and J lost 5, with 15 bases in between. This CDR3 has 14 residues. Germline-derived CDR1 and CDR2 are MDHEN and SYDVKM. CDR3 DNA sequence: TGTGCCAGCAGTTCATCGACCAGACATGACGAGCAGTACTTC. Encoded protein: CASSSSTRHDEQYF.

The chain couples TRBV27 to TRBJ2-7; 11 positions agree with TRBD2. The V segment lost 3 bases and the J segment 7 bases; nucleotides outside the gene matches: 8. This CDR3 spans 15 amino acids. The germline V gene has CDR1 MNHEY and CDR2 SMNVEV (reference sequence). CDR3: CASSLTSGTYNEQYF. DNA for the CDR3: TGTGCCAGCAGTTTGACTAGCGGGACCTACAATGAGCAGTACTTC.

The CDR3 is CASRPSGRGGDGGELFF. DNA for the CDR3: TGTGCCAGCAGGCCCTCGGGGAGGGGAGGGGATGGCGGGGAGCTGTTTTTT. This chain links TRBV12-3 or TRBV12-4 with TRBJ2-2; 7 bases align to TRBD2. The CDR3 spans 17 residues. With V trimmed by 6 bases and J by 7 bases, 17 bases remained unmatched.

There are a few counts of this clonotype. The CDR3: CASSYWDTQYF. CDR3 nucleotide sequence: TGTGCCAGCAGTTACTGGGATACGCAGTATTTT. The chain has TRBV6-2 or TRBV6-3 and TRBJ2-3; D ambiguous. The CDR3 spans 11 residues. Germline V gene data show CDR1 as MNHEY and CDR2 as SVGEGT. Trimming removed 1 base at V and 6 bases at J, with 2 bases between.

This clonotype has a handful of counts. The chain is built from TRBV11-1 and TRBJ2-3, with a possible D match to TRBD2 (6 bases). CDR1 SGHAT and CDR2 FQDESV come from the germline V gene (reference sequence). Deletions cut 3 bases from V and 9 bases from J, with 13 bases between. The CDR3 extends over 13 amino acids. The DNA for the CDR3 is TGTGCCAGCAGCTTTCTACGGGGGATGACGCAGTATTTT. Its translation: CASSFLRGMTQYF.

With respect to this clonotype: At one of its ends the junction is not consistent with the germline gene, which may arise from a read error. V gene TRBV27 combines with J gene TRBJ2-7; D perhaps matches TRBD1 (5 bases). The CDR3 runs 12 residues. Looked up from germline, CDR1 is MNHEY and CDR2 is SMNVEV (reference sequence). The CDR3 region is CANSTRAHEQYF. The CDR3 DNA sequence: TGTGCCAACAGTACCAGGGCCCACGAGCAGTACTTC.

The CDR3 loop reads CSAKNGLIAFF. The CDR3 DNA reads TGCAGTGCTAAGAATGGGCTTATAGCTTTCTTT. The chain recombines TRBV20-1 with TRBJ1-1; D gene unclear. This CDR3 is built from 11 residues. Germline loops: CDR1 DFQATT, CDR2 SNEGSKA (reference sequence). V lost 4 bases and J 10 bases, leaving 13 bases between the germline ends.

This clonotype was seen more than once but under ten times. The rearrangement links TRBV20-1 to TRBJ2-4; D is perhaps TRBD1 (6 bases). Germline values: CDR1 DFQATT, CDR2 SNEGSKA (reference sequence). This CDR3 is 15 amino acids long. Trimming took off 2 bases at V and 0 bases at J, with 11 bases between the two ends. The CDR3 spells CSARNQGLAKNIQYF. The CDR3 DNA reads TGCAGTGCTAGAAACCAGGGGCTAGCCAAAAACATTCAGTACTTC.